Shown below are 31 T cell receptor beta chains from a single sample sequenced in a study of cytomegalovirus exposure and HLA in healthy donors. PCR involved 60 Vbeta and 13 Jbeta primers. The repertoire was sequenced with immunoSEQ multiplex PCR; TCRdb's copy has only in-frame clones and lacks some. The table has 160,000 or so clones, around 80% seen once. The specimen sequenced was PBMCs. The source of these receptors is a woman aged 35 to 49 in good health and CMV-seronegative.

The genes are TRBV30 and TRBJ2-2, with no clear D. Trimming took off 3 bases at V and 6 bases at J, with 14 bases between the two ends. CDR3 length equals 14 residues. CDR1 and CDR2 from the germline V gene are GTSNPN and SVGIG (reference sequence). This CDR3 reads CAWRTSPLAGELFF. The CDR3, as DNA: TGTGCCTGGAGGACATCCCCCCTGGCCGGGGAGCTGTTTTTT.

The V and J genes are TRBV7-6 and TRBJ2-1, with D possibly TRBD2 on 6 matching bases. The V gene's germline CDR1 is SGHVS and CDR2 FNYEAQ. This CDR3 spans 13 amino acids. Trimming removed 5 bases at V and 6 bases at J, with 11 bases between. CDR3 coding DNA: TGTGCCAGCAGCGTTTTCGGGGGCAATGAGCAGTTCTTC. Protein product: CASSVFGGNEQFF.

This chain uses TRBV27 with TRBJ1-5, with D maybe TRBD1 (5 bases). Trimming pared 6 bases from V and 2 bases from J, leaving 11 bases between. Looked up from germline, CDR1 is MNHEY and CDR2 is SMNVEV (reference sequence). The CDR3 spans 14 residues. Here the CDR3 reads CASRPGGGNQPQHF. CDR3 DNA sequence: TGTGCCAGCAGACCGGGAGGGGGCAATCAGCCCCAGCATTTT.

The chain carries TRBV11-2 and TRBJ2-1; 7 positions match TRBD1. This CDR3 contains 15 residues. After removal of 2 bases from V and 4 bases from J, the junction contained 5 bases not matched to a gene. CDR1 is SGHAT and CDR2 is FQNNGV in the germline V gene. The CDR3 coding sequence is TGTGCCAGCAGCTTACTGGCAGGGGGATACAATGAGCAGTTCTTC. Protein product: CASSLLAGGYNEQFF.

The V gene is TRBV28, the J gene TRBJ2-1, with D maybe TRBD2 (6 bases). Trimming removed 6 bases at V and 6 bases at J, with 15 bases between. The CDR3 runs 14 residues. Germline-derived CDR1 and CDR2 are MDHEN and SYDVKM. The CDR3 reads CASSPAGELNEQFF. The CDR3 coding sequence is TGTGCCAGCAGCCCAGCGGGCGAACTCAATGAGCAGTTCTTC. Based on the CDR3 plus reference TRBV28 and TRBJ2-1, the full variable domain is DVKVTQSSRYLVKRTGEKVFLECVQDMDHENMFWYRQDPGLGLRLIYFSYDVKMKEKGDIPEGYSVSREKKERFSLILESASTNQTSMYLCASSPAGELNEQFFGPGTRLTVL.

The chain links TRBV19 to TRBJ1-1; possible D gene TRBD1, 5 bases. Germline V gives CDR1 LNHDA, CDR2 SQIVND (reference sequence). V was pared by 5 bases and J by 4 bases, with 11 bases between. The length of the CDR3 is 13 residues. The CDR3 loop is CASSRDSPTEAFF. The CDR3 DNA is TGTGCCAGTAGTCGAGACAGTCCCACTGAAGCTTTCTTT. The complete variable domain, with remaining parts taken from reference TRBV19 and TRBJ1-1, reads DGGITQSPKYLFRKEGQNVTLSCEQNLNHDAMYWYRQDPGQGLRLIYYSQIVNDFQKGDIAEGYSVSREKKESFPLTVTSAQKNPTAFYLCASSRDSPTEAFFGQGTRLTVV.

The chain carries TRBV18 and TRBJ1-1; D not certain. This CDR3 has 14 amino acids. Germline assignment: CDR1 KGHSH and CDR2 LQKENI. Trimming removed 2 bases from V and 2 bases from J, with 9 bases in between. The DNA of the CDR3 is TGTGCCAGCTCACCAATTGGCCTTAACACTGAAGCTTTCTTT. Amino acids: CASSPIGLNTEAFF.

This clone turned up a few times. The chain carries TRBV5-6 and TRBJ2-1; a weak D match, TRBD2 (5 bases). Trimming shortened V by 0 bases and J by 3 bases, and 13 bases separated the two germline ends. Germline V gene sequence: CDR1 SGHDT, CDR2 YYEEEE. This CDR3 has 16 amino acids. DNA for the CDR3: TGTGCCAGCAGCTTGGTAGCTCGGACTGACTACAATGAGCAGTTCTTC. Its translation is CASSLVARTDYNEQFF.

The CDR3 loop is CASSQDLTGGGGANTEAFF. CDR3 in DNA: TGTGCCAGCAGCCAAGATCTTACAGGGGGCGGAGGAGCGAACACTGAAGCTTTCTTT. The chain employs TRBV4-2 and TRBJ1-1; TRBD1 agrees at 9 bases. The germline V gene encodes CDR1 LGHNA and CDR2 YNFKEQ. There are 19 residues in the CDR3. Germline trimming cut 0 bases from V and 1 base from J; bases unmatched to any gene: 12.

This chain joins TRBV11-2 and TRBJ1-5, with D hard to call. The V gene's germline CDR1 is SGHAT and CDR2 FQNNGV. The CDR3 contains 13 residues. Trimming pared 6 bases from V and 0 bases from J, leaving 6 bases between. DNA for the CDR3: TGTGCCAGCAGGGCCCCTAGCAATCAGCCCCAGCATTTT. Its protein product is CASRAPSNQPQHF.

This chain uses TRBV6-1 with TRBJ1-3, with 8 bases aligning to TRBD1. The CDR3 runs to 13 residues. Per germline, CDR1 MNHNS and CDR2 SASEGT. With 7 bases clipped from V and 4 bases from J, the junction kept 3 bases outside the gene matches. The CDR3 coding sequence is TGTGCCAGCATTAGGACAGGGGGAAACACCATATATTTT. Its protein is CASIRTGGNTIYF.

The chain combines TRBV14 with TRBJ2-3, with D maybe TRBD2 (5 bases). This CDR3 spans 12 amino acids. Trimming left V 8 bases short and J 5 bases short, with 11 bases between. The V gene's germline CDR1 is SGHDN and CDR2 FVKESK. This CDR3 is CASGLAGDTQYF. As DNA, the CDR3 is TGTGCCAGCGGGCTAGCAGGAGATACGCAGTATTTT.

This clone was picked up a small number of times. The CDR3 is CASSQEKIPGSEQYF. The CDR3, as DNA: TGCGCCAGCAGCCAAGAAAAAATTCCCGGTAGCGAGCAGTACTTC. V is TRBV4-3 and J is TRBJ2-7; D is ambiguous. The CDR3 length is 15 residues. The germline V and J ends were trimmed by 0 bases and 6 bases, with 15 bases remaining between them. Per the germline V gene, CDR1 is LGHNA and CDR2 is YSLEER.

The V gene is TRBV7-2, the J gene TRBJ1-1, with 8 bases matching TRBD1. Looked up from germline, CDR1 is SGHTA and CDR2 is FQGNSA. V shed 1 base and J 12 bases; nucleotides not matched to a gene: 7. The CDR3 sequence is 13 residues long. The DNA of the CDR3 is TGTGCCAGCAGCTTAGGAGGACAGGGATCATCTTTCTTT. Translated: CASSLGGQGSSFF. Combining the CDR3 with reference TRBV7-2 and TRBJ1-1 gives the whole variable domain GAGVSQSPSNKVTEKGKDVELRCDPISGHTALYWYRQSLGQGLEFLIYFQGNSAPDKSGLPSDRFSAERTGGSVSTLTIQRTQQEDSAVYLCASSLGGQGSSFFGQGTRLTVV.

The rearrangement uses TRBV4-1 and TRBJ1-2, with TRBD1 as a possible D gene (6 bases). CDR3 length: 16 residues. Germline CDR1 reads MGHRA; CDR2 reads YSYEKL. V was trimmed by 1 base and J by 5 bases, leaving 17 bases between them. The CDR3: CASSQVIGAGDYGYTF. In DNA form, the CDR3 reads TGCGCCAGCAGCCAAGTTATAGGGGCAGGGGATTATGGCTACACCTTC.

The chain is built from TRBV5-4 and TRBJ2-3; 8 bases are a match to TRBD2. V lost 2 bases, J lost 6 bases, and 8 bases stayed unmatched. Germline V gene data show CDR1 as SGHNT and CDR2 as YYREEE (reference sequence). The CDR3 loop spans 15 amino acids. The DNA of the CDR3 is TGTGCCAGCAGCTTTAACGGGGGGGCCGAGGATACGCAGTATTTT. Encoded protein: CASSFNGGAEDTQYF. Combining the CDR3 with reference TRBV5-4 and TRBJ2-3 gives the whole variable domain ETGVTQSPTHLIKTRGQQVTLRCSSQSGHNTVSWYQQALGQGPQFIFQYYREEENGRGNFPPRFSGLQFPNYSSELNVNALELDDSALYLCASSFNGGAEDTQYFGPGTRLTVL.

The chain recombines TRBV7-9 with TRBJ2-5; 9 bases align to TRBD1. V shed 6 bases and J 3 bases; nucleotides not matched to a gene: 2. CDR3 size: 13 residues. Germline lookup yields CDR1 SEHNR and CDR2 FQNEAQ (reference sequence). CDR3 DNA: TGTGCCAGCAGGGGACAGGGAAAAGAGACCCAGTACTTC. Its translation is CASRGQGKETQYF.

This sequence joins TRBV18 and TRBJ2-1; a possible D gene is TRBD1 (7 bases). CDR3 length: 14 residues. Germline V gene lookup returns CDR1 KGHSH and CDR2 LQKENI. Trimming removed 4 bases from V and 7 bases from J, with 14 bases in between. CDR3 amino acids: CASSRAGQLNEQFF. For the CDR3, the DNA is TGTGCCAGCTCACGCGCGGGACAGTTAAATGAGCAGTTCTTC.

This clone was seen a single time. The rearrangement joins TRBV2 to TRBJ2-3, with 9 bases aligning to TRBD2. There are 16 residues in the CDR3. The germline CDR1 and CDR2 sequences are SNHLY and FYNNEI. J lost 2 bases, V lost 6 bases, and 9 bases had no gene match. The CDR3 protein is CASRTSSGTFTDTQYF. The CDR3 nucleotides are TGTGCCAGCAGAACGTCTAGCGGGACTTTCACAGATACGCAGTATTTT.

The chain employs TRBV6-4 and TRBJ2-2; the match to TRBD1 covers 8 bases. The V gene's germline CDR1 is MRHNA and CDR2 SNTAGT. CDR3 size: 19 residues. J was trimmed by 2 bases and V by 0 bases; bases with no gene match: 11. The CDR3 bases are TGTGCCAGCAGTGACTCAGGGACCGCAGGGGGCGGCAACACCGGGGAGCTGTTTTTT. Protein product: CASSDSGTAGGGNTGELFF.

This chain joins TRBV27 and TRBJ1-2; 7 bases match TRBD1. V lost 3 bases to trimming and J lost 2 bases; unmatched junction nucleotides: 15. CDR3 length: 18 amino acids. CDR1 and CDR2 (germline): MNHEY, SMNVEV (reference sequence). CDR3 amino acids: CASSFLTKTDRWNYGYTF. The CDR3 region has the DNA TGTGCCAGCAGTTTCCTTACCAAAACGGACAGGTGGAACTATGGCTACACCTTC.

This chain uses TRBV2 with TRBJ2-7, with 11 bases identical to TRBD1. With V trimmed by 7 bases and J by 4 bases, 9 bases remained unmatched. Looked up from germline, CDR1 is SNHLY and CDR2 is FYNNEI. The CDR3 loop spans 15 amino acids. CDR3 nucleotides: TGTGCCAGCAACCCAGCCGGGGACAGGGGGTACGAGCAGTACTTC. Translation gives CASNPAGDRGYEQYF. The full variable domain, rest sourced from reference TRBV2 and TRBJ2-7, is EPEVTQTPSHQVTQMGQEVILRCVPISNHLYFYWYRQILGQKVEFLVSFYNNEISEKSEIFDDQFSVERPDGSNFTLKIRSTKLEDSAMYFCASNPAGDRGYEQYFGPGTRLTVT.

This CDR3 reads CASSLEGSGNQPQHF. The CDR3 nucleotides read TGTGCCAGCAGCTTAGAGGGGTCGGGCAATCAGCCCCAGCATTTT. This chain joins TRBV7-8 and TRBJ1-5, with D perhaps TRBD1 (5 bases). The ends were cut back, 1 base at V and 2 bases at J, with 9 bases in the middle. The CDR3 consists of 15 residues. CDR1 and CDR2 from the germline V gene are SGHVS and FQNEAQ.

This clone was observed a few times. The chain carries TRBV4-1 and TRBJ2-7; 8 bases align to TRBD2. V shed 0 bases and J 3 bases; nucleotides not matched to a gene: 4. The germline gives CDR1 MGHRA, CDR2 YSYEKL. This CDR3 has 15 residues. The CDR3 loop is CASSQEDGGGYEQYF. The CDR3 nucleotides are TGCGCCAGCAGCCAAGAAGACGGGGGGGGCTACGAGCAGTACTTC.

The gene calls are TRBV9 and TRBJ2-1; D possibly corresponds to TRBD2 (6 bases). Trimming removed 2 bases at V and 0 bases at J, with 12 bases between. CDR3 length equals 16 residues. Germline assignment: CDR1 SGDLS and CDR2 YYNGEE. CDR3 DNA sequence: TGTGCCAGCAGCGTTGGGGGAGGCAACTCCTACAATGAGCAGTTCTTC. This translates into CASSVGGGNSYNEQFF.

This clone came up once. The chain links TRBV30 to TRBJ2-5; D call uncertain. V was pared by 5 bases and J by 3 bases, with 7 bases between. The CDR3 extends over 11 amino acids. Looked up from germline, CDR1 is GTSNPN and CDR2 is SVGIG (reference sequence). This CDR3 reads CAWAHEETQYF. CDR3 bases: TGTGCCTGGGCACACGAAGAGACCCAGTACTTC.

In the case of this clone: A read error may produce the germline difference seen at one junction end. The rearrangement uses TRBV19 and TRBJ2-1; tentatively, D is TRBD1 (6 bases). The CDR3 covers 13 residues. Germline V lookup: CDR1 LNHDA, CDR2 SQIVND (reference sequence). The CDR3 DNA sequence: TGTGCCAGTAGTATAGAACCCGGGACAATAGGGATCTTC. This sequence encodes CASSIEPGTIGIF.

The chain has TRBV5-1 and TRBJ2-1; TRBD1 matches 7 bases. V lost 4 bases, J lost 5 bases, and 6 bases stayed unmatched. The germline V gene has CDR1 SGHRS and CDR2 YFSETQ. The CDR3 consists of 14 residues. This chain's CDR3 is CASSLRDSNNEQFF. The CDR3 DNA reads as TGCGCCAGCAGCCTAAGGGACAGCAACAATGAGCAGTTCTTC.

The rearrangement links TRBV7-6 to TRBJ2-3, with unresolved D. The length of the CDR3 is 13 residues. Germline loops: CDR1 SGHVS, CDR2 FNYEAQ. Trimming took 0 bases from V and 6 from J, leaving 7 bases between them. CDR3 region: CASSLASPDTQYF. For the CDR3, the DNA is TGTGCCAGCAGCTTAGCTAGCCCGGATACGCAGTATTTT. Looking up the rest from reference TRBV7-6 and TRBJ2-3 gives the full variable domain: GAGVSQSPRYKVTKRGQDVALRCDPISGHVSLYWYRQALGQGPEFLTYFNYEAQQDKSGLPNDRFSAERPEGSISTLTIQRTEQRDSAMYRCASSLASPDTQYFGPGTRLTVL.

The V gene is TRBV19, the J gene TRBJ1-2; 11 nucleotides align to TRBD1. The germline V gene encodes CDR1 LNHDA and CDR2 SQIVND (reference sequence). J was trimmed by 5 bases and V by 1 base; bases with no gene match: 6. This CDR3 has 16 amino acids. CDR3 loop: CASSIVTGDRGYGYTF. CDR3 DNA: TGTGCCAGTAGTATAGTAACCGGGGACAGGGGGTATGGCTACACCTTC.

As for this clone: Its ends do not fully match the called genes, so a read error is possible. This chain connects TRBV14 to TRBJ1-2; D gene uncertain. CDR1 is SGHDN and CDR2 is FVKESK in the germline V gene. The CDR3 length is 13 residues. The CDR3 nucleotides read TGTGCCAGCAGGCAAGCCGACTTCTATGGCTACACCTTC. Protein product: CASRQADFYGYTF. Supplemented by reference TRBV14 and TRBJ1-2, the full variable domain reads EAGVTQFPSHSVIEKGQTVTLRCDPISGHDNLYWYRRVMGKEIKFLLHFVKESKQDESGMPNNRFLAERTGGTYSTLKVQPAELEDSGVYFCASRQADFYGYTFGSGTRLTVV.